Included here is one T cell receptor (beta chain) sequence, with context. The sample originates from a study of blood T cell repertoires in COVID-19. Study-wide background: Sites in the United States, Italy and Spain provided acute and convalescent COVID-19 samples. PBMCs, B-cell-depleted T cells, or T cells were the source of the cDNA or gDNA that made up the material.

Authors' analysis steps: Amplifying reference gene primers gave estimates of nucleated cell counts. Profiled with immunoSEQ multiplex PCR; TCRdb holds only in-frame clones, not every one. V and J calls and clone size are copied from that table; D and trimming were computed from the DNA. This table holds more than 75,000 clones, 65% to 90% found once. This CDR3 is 14 amino acids long. Germline CDR1 and CDR2: LGHNA and YNFKEQ. The germline V and J ends were trimmed by 5 bases and 1 base, with 10 bases remaining between them. The clonotype was recovered from a man between 60 and 75 years old with acute or convalescent COVID-19. The specimen sequenced was peripheral blood. The chain uses TRBV4-2 and TRBJ2-3; D call uncertain. For the CDR3, the DNA is TGTGCCAGCAGCGCCATTGAGGGCACAGATACGCAGTATTTT. Its protein is CASSAIEGTDTQYF.